Listed below are T cell receptor beta chains from one sample, sequenced in a study of identical twins. TCRdb used MiXCR to reprocess the 5' RACE reads, holding one entry per CDR3 protein. The sample has some 1,600,000 distinct CDR3 sequences; roughly a third are singletons. Specimen: cord blood. These receptors were obtained from a newborn girl in good health. Both conserved end residues are trimmed from each CDR3. Expanded clones get a size class; other rows say once, few or many, or leave the size out.

clone_size: NA; v_call: TRBV3-1; j_call: TRBJ2-5; cdr3_aa: ASSATGTGGQETQY
clone_size: few; v_call: TRBV10-3; j_call: NA; cdr3_aa: AISWTSGGFDEQY
clone_size: few; v_call: TRBV6-1; j_call: TRBJ2-7; cdr3_aa: ASSRGGTSSYEQY
clone_size: NA; v_call: TRBV20-1; j_call: TRBJ2-1; cdr3_aa: SASVLAARNEQF
clone_size: NA; v_call: TRBV20-1; j_call: TRBJ2-1; cdr3_aa: SARDLSASSYNEQF
clone_size: NA; v_call: TRBV7-9; j_call: TRBJ2-3; cdr3_aa: ASSLAQGRSSY
clone_size: NA; v_call: TRBV2; j_call: TRBJ1-1; cdr3_aa: ASSAGRVTEAF
clone_size: many; v_call: TRBV13; j_call: TRBJ2-3; cdr3_aa: ASSAWTSGYLDTQY
clone_size: NA; v_call: TRBV5-1; j_call: TRBJ2-3; cdr3_aa: ASSRIAGGGTDTQY
clone_size: NA; v_call: TRBV27; j_call: TRBJ2-7; cdr3_aa: ASSPRSPGTSYEQY
clone_size: NA; v_call: TRBV11-2; j_call: TRBJ2-1; cdr3_aa: ASSDVGGLSYNEQF
clone_size: NA; v_call: TRBV20-1; j_call: TRBJ2-5; cdr3_aa: SAMGLAGNGQY
clone_size: NA; v_call: TRBV7-2; j_call: TRBJ2-4; cdr3_aa: ASSRGVVFGAKNIQY
clone_size: many; v_call: TRBV7-8; j_call: TRBJ1-2; cdr3_aa: ASSLVEVKGYT
clone_size: few; v_call: TRBV6-6; j_call: TRBJ2-1; cdr3_aa: ASSRTGTSVNEQF
clone_size: few; v_call: TRBV7-2; j_call: TRBJ2-4; cdr3_aa: ASSLAPHSLGNIQY
clone_size: NA; v_call: TRBV4-2; j_call: TRBJ2-1; cdr3_aa: ASSQAGLAGVNEQF
clone_size: NA; v_call: TRBV7-9; j_call: TRBJ2-1; cdr3_aa: ASSLGFGSSYNEQF
clone_size: NA; v_call: TRBV5-6; j_call: TRBJ2-3; cdr3_aa: ASSLIGQGKDTQY
clone_size: NA; v_call: TRBV18; j_call: TRBJ1-2; cdr3_aa: ASSHGGGVPIPGYT
clone_size: NA; v_call: TRBV27; j_call: TRBJ2-7; cdr3_aa: ASSSLAGTNEQY
clone_size: few; v_call: TRBV6-1; j_call: TRBJ2-3; cdr3_aa: ASAKRGRTDTQY
clone_size: few; v_call: TRBV20-1; j_call: TRBJ2-6; cdr3_aa: SAQTEGGVLT
clone_size: few; v_call: TRBV10-2; j_call: TRBJ1-5; cdr3_aa: ASWGGLENQPQH
clone_size: NA; v_call: TRBV7-8; j_call: TRBJ1-5; cdr3_aa: ASSTRRTGVYSNQPQH
clone_size: few; v_call: TRBV3-1; j_call: TRBJ1-2; cdr3_aa: ASSQDFGRAGYGYT
clone_size: NA; v_call: TRBV10-3; j_call: TRBJ2-1; cdr3_aa: AISLRDRGENEQF
clone_size: NA; v_call: TRBV3-1; j_call: TRBJ2-3; cdr3_aa: ASSRSGQGHSTDTQY
clone_size: many; v_call: TRBV20-1; j_call: TRBJ2-7; cdr3_aa: SAILAGVSYEQY
clone_size: NA; v_call: TRBV6-5; j_call: TRBJ2-7; cdr3_aa: ASSGPGRGYEQY
clone_size: NA; v_call: TRBV27; j_call: TRBJ1-5; cdr3_aa: ASSLSHGSNQPQH
clone_size: NA; v_call: TRBV7-9; j_call: TRBJ1-2; cdr3_aa: ASSPSPTSSYGYT
clone_size: NA; v_call: TRBV2; j_call: TRBJ2-7; cdr3_aa: ASSERGGPTYEQY
clone_size: NA; v_call: TRBV24-1; j_call: TRBJ2-6; cdr3_aa: ATKASGANVLT
clone_size: few; v_call: TRBV6-6; j_call: TRBJ2-7; cdr3_aa: ASSYTPLGAVTYEQY